This TCR beta chain was captured by sequencing in a study of technical replicates of blood from several donors (dated by TCRdb to about 2017). CDR1 MNHNS and CDR2 SASEGT are derived from the germline V gene. Including the terminal cysteine and phenylalanine, the CDR3 comprises 17 residues. Solely the CDR3 DNA is kept, with 51 bases framed from the first base. V ends up 0 bases short and J 4 bases short, with an unmatched junction base count of 6. With regard to this clone: The antigen it binds to is not known. The input lacks base qualities; no much larger clone sits a single base away.

Libraries were made using the immunoSEQ multiplex PCR assay. Not all clones reach the TCRdb copy of this immuneACCESS table, which keeps in-frame sequences only. Checked studies attribute under half of the gap to unresolved V genes and leave the rest unexplained. For this sample there are about 89,000 clones; approximately 96% appear just once. The ten largest account for around 0.22% of the sample. The chain uses TRBV6-1 and TRBJ2-1, and 10 junctional nucleotides match TRBD2. This clonotype originated in a human donor in good health. The sequenced material came from T cells isolated from PBMCs. This receptor has the CDR3 CASSEALTSGPYNEQFF. The base sequence is TGTGCCAGCAGTGAAGCTCTGACTAGCGGGCCATACAATGAGCAGTTCTTC.